One and the same sample provided the 5 T cell receptor beta chains below, sequenced in a study of blood T cell repertoires in COVID-19. Profiled with immunoSEQ multiplex PCR; TCRdb holds only in-frame clones, not every one. The sample yields about 38,000 clones, just under 85% seen once. Sequenced: peripheral blood. The receptor source for this set is a man aged 50 to 60 with active COVID-19.

The chain carries TRBV5-1 and TRBJ2-2; D is perhaps TRBD1 (5 bases). Trimming removed 2 bases from V and 5 bases from J, with 7 bases in between. This CDR3 region has 13 residues. Germline V gene sequence: CDR1 SGHRS, CDR2 YFSETQ. CDR3 DNA sequence: TGCGCCAGCAGCTTTTCAGGGACCGGGGAGCTGTTTTTT. It yields the protein CASSFSGTGELFF.

The V gene is TRBV5-1, the J gene TRBJ2-7; 8 positions agree with TRBD2. Germline V CDR1 and CDR2: SGHRS, YFSETQ. The CDR3 is made up of 15 amino acids. Unmatched junction bases numbered 7, after V lost 4 bases and J lost 1 base. CDR3 protein: CASSESIAGSYEQYF. CDR3 nucleotide sequence: TGCGCCAGCAGCGAGTCCATAGCGGGGTCCTACGAGCAGTACTTC.

The chain joins TRBV27 to TRBJ1-5; D is perhaps TRBD1 (6 bases). This CDR3 is built from 13 residues. The germline V gene has CDR1 MNHEY and CDR2 SMNVEV (reference sequence). V was pared by 6 bases and J by 4 bases, with 10 bases between. DNA of the CDR3: TGTGCCAGCAGCTGGACAGAAAATCAGCCCCAGCATTTT. Translated: CASSWTENQPQHF.

The chain carries TRBV19 and TRBJ2-2; 7 bases map to TRBD1. Germline V gene data show CDR1 as LNHDA and CDR2 as SQIVND (reference sequence). CDR3 length: 14 residues. Unmatched junction bases numbered 1, after V lost 2 bases and J lost 4 bases. CDR3 bases: TGTGCCAGTAGTATAACAGGGGCCACCGGGGAGCTGTTTTTT. Its translation: CASSITGATGELFF.

By sample share, this clone is medium-sized. The V call is TRBV18, the J call TRBJ2-7; 8 nucleotides agree with TRBD1. The ends lost 3 bases at V and 5 bases at J; junction bases unmatched: 6. Germline lookup yields CDR1 KGHSH and CDR2 LQKENI. CDR3 size: 14 residues. The CDR3 loop reads CASSPGQGLHEQYF. DNA for the CDR3: TGTGCCAGCTCACCCGGACAGGGTTTGCACGAGCAGTACTTC.